The source of this T cell receptor (beta chain) is a study of T cell changes during pregnancy in multiple sclerosis. V was cut by 2 bases and J by 0 bases, with 9 bases left in between. CDR3 length: 15 amino acids. The germline V gene encodes CDR1 SGHRS and CDR2 YFSETQ. Sequencing used immunoSEQ multiplex PCR; TCRdb keeps in-frame clones, though not all of them. The table includes about 100,000 clones, 85% to 95% detected once. The TCR sequence derives from a female donor with multiple sclerosis, enrolled in a pregnancy study. The source material was peripheral blood, sampled before pregnancy. V gene TRBV5-1 combines with J gene TRBJ1-3, with no clear D. As DNA, the CDR3 is TGCGCCAGCAGCTTTGGCGGAGCCTCTGGAAACACCATATATTTT. It codes for CASSFGGASGNTIYF.